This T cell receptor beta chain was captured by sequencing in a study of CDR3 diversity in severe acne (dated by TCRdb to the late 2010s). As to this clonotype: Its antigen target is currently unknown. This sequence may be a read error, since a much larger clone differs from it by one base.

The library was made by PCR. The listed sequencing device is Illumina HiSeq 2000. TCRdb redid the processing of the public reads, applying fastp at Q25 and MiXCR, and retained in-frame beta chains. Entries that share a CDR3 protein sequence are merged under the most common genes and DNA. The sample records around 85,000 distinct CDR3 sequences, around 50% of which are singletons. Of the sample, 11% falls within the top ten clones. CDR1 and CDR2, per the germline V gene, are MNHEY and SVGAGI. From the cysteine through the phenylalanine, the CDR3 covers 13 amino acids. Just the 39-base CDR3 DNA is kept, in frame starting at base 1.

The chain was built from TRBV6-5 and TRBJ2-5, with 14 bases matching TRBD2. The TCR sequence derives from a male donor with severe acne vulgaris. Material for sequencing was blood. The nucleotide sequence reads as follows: TGTGCCAGCCGCGGGACTAGCGGGAGCAACGTCGACTTC. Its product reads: CASRGTSGSNVDF.